Reported below is one T cell receptor (beta chain). The sample originates from a study of blood T cell repertoires in COVID-19. Overall study context: Acute and convalescent COVID-19 specimens originated in the United States, Italy and Spain. The cDNA or gDNA used as material had been derived from T cells, B-cell-depleted T cells, or PBMCs.

Authors' methods: Estimation of nucleated cell counts relied on the amplification of reference gene primers. Sequencing was performed with immunoSEQ multiplex PCR; in TCRdb, only in-frame clones are kept and a portion is missing. The V and J calls and clone size are taken from that table; D and trimming were inferred from the DNA. The sample shows approximately 75,000 clones, around 88% of them seen only once. Germline assignment: CDR1 SEHNR and CDR2 FQNEAQ (reference sequence). The V end was cut by 2 bases, the J end by 1 base, with 8 bases between. The length of the CDR3 is 14 residues. The specimen was peripheral blood. This receptor was obtained from a man aged 60 to 75 with acute or convalescent COVID-19. The rearrangement uses TRBV7-9 and TRBJ1-1; D unclear. CDR3 bases: TGTGCCAGCAGCTTAACGGGGAAGAACACTGAAGCTTTCTTT. Translation gives CASSLTGKNTEAFF.